Listed below are T cell receptor beta chains from one sample, sequenced in a study of T-cell memory formation after mild COVID-19. TCRdb called the 5' RACE reads again in MiXCR, with one record for every CDR3 protein. Here the sample spans 150,000 to 200,000 distinct CDR3 sequences, 11% being singletons. Material: PBMCs or a T cell subset sorted from them (not recorded which). Source of these receptors: a man aged 18 to 35 who had mild COVID-19 (a few samples of this study predate the infection). Cell type and time point are not known. CDR3s include the opening cysteine and the closing phenylalanine or tryptophan. D genes are given only for firm matches. Clone size is shown for a subset of rows, as once, few, many or a class of expanded clone.

J gene: TRBJ2-3
clone size: -
D gene: -
V gene: TRBV7-8
CDR3 protein: CASSLFHPGGPPYF
CDR3 DNA: TGTGCCAGCAGCTTATTCCACCCCGGGGGGCCGCCGTATTTT

J gene: TRBJ2-2
clone size: few
D gene: TRBD1
V gene: TRBV12-3/TRBV12-4
CDR3 protein: CASSSGQGGAGELFF
CDR3 DNA: TGTGCCAGCAGTTCGGGACAGGGAGGAGCCGGGGAGCTGTTTTTT

J gene: TRBJ1-6
clone size: many
D gene: TRBD1
V gene: TRBV27
CDR3 protein: CASSLGRDRSNSPLHF
CDR3 DNA: TGTGCCAGCAGTCTGGGGAGGGACAGAAGTAATTCACCCCTCCACTTT

J gene: TRBJ2-5
clone size: many
D gene: TRBD1
V gene: TRBV7-9
CDR3 protein: CASSRPDRGETQYF
CDR3 DNA: TGTGCCAGCAGCCGACCCGACAGGGGAGAGACCCAGTACTTC

J gene: TRBJ2-1
clone size: -
D gene: TRBD1
V gene: TRBV6-5
CDR3 protein: CASSRALTGGSEQFF
CDR3 DNA: TGTGCCAGCAGCAGAGCGCTTACAGGGGGAAGTGAGCAGTTCTTC

J gene: TRBJ2-5
clone size: -
D gene: -
V gene: TRBV7-3
CDR3 protein: CASSSSVRETQYF
CDR3 DNA: TGTGCCAGCAGCTCTTCGGTGCGAGAGACCCAGTACTTC

J gene: TRBJ1-1
clone size: many
D gene: -
V gene: TRBV5-1
CDR3 protein: CASSLEGVGAFF
CDR3 DNA: TGCGCCAGCAGCTTGGAGGGTGTCGGAGCTTTCTTT

J gene: TRBJ2-3
clone size: many
D gene: -
V gene: TRBV4-3
CDR3 protein: CASSQDSRADTQYF
CDR3 DNA: TGCGCCAGCAGCCAAGATTCCAGGGCAGATACGCAGTATTTT

J gene: TRBJ2-1
clone size: -
D gene: -
V gene: TRBV4-1
CDR3 protein: CASSPRRTDNEQFF
CDR3 DNA: TGCGCCAGCAGCCCACGCCGGACCGACAATGAGCAGTTCTTC

J gene: TRBJ2-1
clone size: few
D gene: -
V gene: TRBV11-1
CDR3 protein: CASTLRDHNEQFF
CDR3 DNA: TGTGCCAGCACCCTACGGGATCACAATGAGCAGTTCTTC

J gene: TRBJ2-6
clone size: few
D gene: TRBD1
V gene: TRBV14
CDR3 protein: CASSPWTGKSSGANVLTF
CDR3 DNA: TGTGCCAGCAGCCCCTGGACAGGGAAGTCCTCTGGGGCCAACGTCCTGACTTTC

J gene: TRBJ2-3
clone size: many
D gene: -
V gene: TRBV5-5
CDR3 protein: CASSSDTSGDTQYF
CDR3 DNA: TGTGCCAGCAGCTCGGACACTTCTGGGGATACGCAGTATTTT

J gene: TRBJ2-7
clone size: -
D gene: -
V gene: TRBV10-3
CDR3 protein: CAIRTEDRQSSYEQYF
CDR3 DNA: TGTGCCATCAGGACCGAGGACCGACAGAGCTCCTACGAGCAGTACTTC

J gene: TRBJ1-1
clone size: few
D gene: -
V gene: TRBV7-3
CDR3 protein: CASSLRGGEAFF
CDR3 DNA: TGTGCCAGCAGCTTAAGAGGGGGAGAAGCTTTCTTT

J gene: TRBJ2-3
clone size: -
D gene: -
V gene: TRBV10-3
CDR3 protein: CAITRQETDTQYF
CDR3 DNA: TGTGCCATCACCCGACAGGAGACAGATACGCAGTATTTT

J gene: TRBJ2-1
clone size: few
D gene: -
V gene: TRBV7-9
CDR3 protein: CASSLGGTPVRNEQFF
CDR3 DNA: TGTGCCAGCAGCTTAGGAGGCACCCCAGTACGCAATGAGCAGTTCTTC

J gene: TRBJ1-5
clone size: -
D gene: TRBD1
V gene: TRBV6-2/TRBV6-3
CDR3 protein: CASTKQGSNQPQHF
CDR3 DNA: TGTGCCAGCACCAAACAGGGGAGCAATCAGCCCCAGCATTTT

J gene: TRBJ2-5
clone size: once
D gene: -
V gene: TRBV19
CDR3 protein: CASSYVRGGAETQYF
CDR3 DNA: TGTGCCAGTAGTTACGTTCGTGGAGGGGCCGAGACCCAGTACTTC

J gene: TRBJ2-2
clone size: -
D gene: TRBD1
V gene: TRBV25-1
CDR3 protein: CASSASGGGPATGELFF
CDR3 DNA: TGTGCCAGCAGTGCGTCAGGGGGCGGTCCGGCGACCGGGGAGCTGTTTTTT

J gene: TRBJ1-5
clone size: few
D gene: -
V gene: TRBV21-1
CDR3 protein: CASSKVSGQPQHF
CDR3 DNA: TGTGCCAGCAGCAAAGTTTCGGGCCAGCCCCAGCATTTT

J gene: TRBJ1-1
clone size: few
D gene: TRBD1
V gene: TRBV7-6
CDR3 protein: CASSRDRGATEAFF
CDR3 DNA: TGTGCCAGCAGCCGAGACAGGGGTGCCACTGAAGCTTTCTTT

J gene: TRBJ1-1
clone size: few
D gene: -
V gene: TRBV4-3
CDR3 protein: CASSRNENTEAFF
CDR3 DNA: TGCGCCAGCAGCCGGAATGAGAACACTGAAGCTTTCTTT

J gene: TRBJ2-5
clone size: many
D gene: -
V gene: TRBV5-1
CDR3 protein: CASSLAWRGRQETQYF
CDR3 DNA: TGCGCCAGCAGCTTGGCATGGAGAGGGAGGCAAGAGACCCAGTACTTC

J gene: TRBJ2-6
clone size: few
D gene: -
V gene: TRBV10-3
CDR3 protein: CAISGREGASGANVLTF
CDR3 DNA: TGTGCCATCAGTGGGAGGGAGGGGGCCTCTGGGGCCAACGTCCTGACTTTC

J gene: TRBJ2-1
clone size: many
D gene: -
V gene: TRBV5-1
CDR3 protein: CASSFGGGYEQFF
CDR3 DNA: TGCGCCAGCAGCTTTGGAGGGGGATATGAGCAGTTCTTC

J gene: TRBJ2-1
clone size: -
D gene: -
V gene: TRBV5-1
CDR3 protein: CASSLNLELHEQFF
CDR3 DNA: TGCGCCAGCAGCTTGAACCTAGAGCTCCATGAGCAGTTCTTC

J gene: TRBJ1-5
clone size: few
D gene: -
V gene: TRBV7-6
CDR3 protein: CASSSWPLGRKDQPQHF
CDR3 DNA: TGTGCCAGCAGCTCCTGGCCTCTGGGGAGGAAGGATCAGCCCCAGCATTTT

J gene: TRBJ1-1
clone size: -
D gene: -
V gene: TRBV2
CDR3 protein: CASSAGGEAFF
CDR3 DNA: TGTGCCAGCTCGGCCGGGGGTGAAGCTTTCTTT

J gene: TRBJ2-5
clone size: few
D gene: -
V gene: TRBV12-3/TRBV12-4
CDR3 protein: CASSLGWGRGDQETQYF
CDR3 DNA: TGTGCCAGCAGTTTAGGCTGGGGCAGGGGGGACCAAGAGACCCAGTACTTC